Included here is one TCR beta chain sequence, with context. Its matching antigen is unknown. PCR primers comprised 60 Vbeta and 13 Jbeta primers. The repertoire was sequenced with immunoSEQ multiplex PCR; TCRdb's copy has only in-frame clones and lacks some. The sample yields approximately 110,000 clones, more than 75% seen once. These data come from a study of cytomegalovirus exposure and HLA in healthy donors. Overall study findings and caveats: In a later analysis, about 17,000 TCR beta sequences were associated with HLA alleles at 0.05 false discovery rate.

Per the germline V gene, CDR1 is SGHTA and CDR2 is FQGNSA. V was shortened by 2 bases and J by 3 bases, with 5 bases between the two germline ends. This CDR3 is 12 amino acids long. This TCR was sampled from a middle-aged man in good health and CMV-seronegative. V and J are TRBV7-2 and TRBJ2-7; D is perhaps TRBD1 (5 bases). The source material was PBMCs. The CDR3 loop is CASSLQGYEQYF. The CDR3 nucleotides are TGTGCCAGCAGCTTACAGGGCTACGAGCAGTACTTC.